This is a list of T cell receptor beta chains from one sample in a study of T-cell reconstitution after alpha-beta-depleted transplantation in children. TCRdb independently ran MiXCR on the PCR reads; one entry per CDR3 protein. The sample contains hundreds of thousands of distinct CDR3 sequences, 16% of which appear only once. This specimen consisted of PBMCs, mostly from graft donor cells, obtained 360 days after TCRalphabeta/CD19-depleted stem cell transplant. The source of these receptors is a male patient between 2 and 15 years old who had a stem cell transplant for acute lymphoblastic leukemia, so the T cells may come from the graft donor. CDR3s include the opening cysteine and the closing phenylalanine or tryptophan. D genes are given only for firm matches. The size entry is marked missing in some rows and otherwise reads once, few, many or a size class.

TRBJ2-1,few,TRBD2,TRBV14,TGTGCCAGCAGCCCCCTGGGACTAGCGAACTACAATGAGCAGTTCTTC,CASSPLGLANYNEQFF
TRBJ2-5,few,.,TRBV5-1,TGCGCCAGCAGCTTTGGGGACAACCAAGAGACCCAGTACTTC,CASSFGDNQETQYF
TRBJ1-3,.,.,TRBV6-2/TRBV6-3,TGTGCCGAAAACAGGGACCCTCTCTCTGGAAACACCATATATTTT,CAENRDPLSGNTIYF
TRBJ2-7,.,.,TRBV6-5,TGTGCCAGCAGTTACTCTGCAGGGAGCTCCTACGAGCAGTACTTC,CASSYSAGSSYEQYF
TRBJ2-5,many,TRBD1,TRBV29-1,TGCAGCGTGGTGCCTTGGGACCGGGACAGGGGGGAGACCCAGTACTTC,CSVVPWDRDRGETQYF
TRBJ2-3,few,.,TRBV5-1,TGCGCCAGCAGCTTGGATGGCAGCCCTGGCACAGATACGCAGTATTTT,CASSLDGSPGTDTQYF
TRBJ2-5,.,TRBD2,TRBV4-3,TGCGCCAGCAGCCAACGTTCGAGCGGGATGCGCGAGACCCAGTACTTC,CASSQRSSGMRETQYF
TRBJ2-1,.,TRBD2,TRBV10-3,TGTGCCATCCGAGGGACTAGCGGGAGTGGGGAGAAGCAGTTCTTC,CAIRGTSGSGEKQFF
TRBJ1-1,few,.,TRBV4-2,TGTGCCAGCAGCCAACTCCCGACAGTGAACACTGAAGCTTTCTTT,CASSQLPTVNTEAFF
TRBJ2-1,many,TRBD1,TRBV24-1,TGTGCCACCAGTGACCCTGGACAGGGCGGTGAGCAGTTCTTC,CATSDPGQGGEQFF
TRBJ2-5,.,TRBD2,TRBV5-4,TGTGCCAGCAGCTTGCTTTCGGGAGGTGAGACCCAGTACTTC,CASSLLSGGETQYF
TRBJ2-5,.,.,TRBV7-2,TGTGCCAGCAGCCCCCAACTATTCCCGGAGACCCAGTACTTC,CASSPQLFPETQYF
TRBJ1-1,.,TRBD1,TRBV5-4,TGTGCCAGCAGCTCGCCCCCCCGGGACAGGGTGGTACTGAACACTGAAGCTTTCTTT,CASSSPPRDRVVLNTEAFF
TRBJ2-2,.,.,TRBV7-3,TGTGCCAGCAGCTTACTGGGGAACGGGGAGCTGTTTTTT,CASSLLGNGELFF
TRBJ1-2,.,.,TRBV11-2,TGTGCCAGCAGCTTAGATTTAGCGGGCTACACCTTC,CASSLDLAGYTF
TRBJ2-7,.,.,TRBV4-2,TGTGCCAGCAGCCAAGACGGCGGGGGCCGGTACGAGCAGTACTTC,CASSQDGGGRYEQYF
TRBJ2-4,few,.,TRBV4-1,TGCGCCAGCAGCCGGGTCGAGGGCGTTCTCAAAAACATTCAGTACTTC,CASSRVEGVLKNIQYF
TRBJ2-1,few,.,TRBV25-1,TGTGCCACCATGACAGGGGCAGGAGCGGGAGTCCCCTCGCCCTCCTACAATGAGCAGTTCTTC,CATMTGAGAGVPSPSYNEQFF
TRBJ2-7,.,TRBD2,TRBV4-3,TGCGCCAGCAGCCAAGATGTGGCTAGCGGGCTCTCCTACGAGCAGTACTTC,CASSQDVASGLSYEQYF
TRBJ2-1,.,TRBD2,TRBV7-9,TGTGCCAGCAGCTTGATACTAGCGGGATACAATGAGCAGTTCTTC,CASSLILAGYNEQFF
TRBJ2-1,.,TRBD2,TRBV18,TGTGCCAGCTCACCTTCTTTAGCGGGAGGAGCGGATGAGCAGTTCTTC,CASSPSLAGGADEQFF
TRBJ2-5,.,.,TRBV18,TGTGCCAGCTCCCCACGGACAGCAGAGACCCAGTACTTC,CASSPRTAETQYF
TRBJ2-7,few,.,TRBV12-3/TRBV12-4,TGTGCCAGCAAATCTCAGGGTCCCTCCTACGAGCAGTACTTC,CASKSQGPSYEQYF
TRBJ2-3,few,TRBD2,TRBV18,TGTGCCAGCTCACCACCGGGACTAGCGGGAGCAGATACGCAGTATTTT,CASSPPGLAGADTQYF
TRBJ2-3,few,.,TRBV6-5,TGTGCCAGCAGTTACTCGTCCCAGCGCTCGCAGTATTTT,CASSYSSQRSQYF
TRBJ2-1,.,TRBD2,TRBV7-6,TGTGCCAGCAGCTTAGGGGAGGGGTGGTCCTACAATGAGCAGTTCTTC,CASSLGEGWSYNEQFF
TRBJ2-1,.,.,TRBV10-3,TGTGCCACCAGCGGCGGGTCGAGGAATGAGCAGTTCTTC,CATSGGSRNEQFF
TRBJ1-3,many,.,TRBV5-1,TGCGCCAGCAGCTCCAGGGAGACATCCTCTGGAAACACCATATATTTT,CASSSRETSSGNTIYF
TRBJ2-7,.,.,TRBV18,TGTGCCAGCTCACCTAAGTCGGGATGGGGGCTCTCCGAGCAGTACTTC,CASSPKSGWGLSEQYF
TRBJ1-2,few,.,TRBV3-1,TGTGCCAGCAGCCAGAGAGGGCCCTATGGCTACACCTTC,CASSQRGPYGYTF
TRBJ2-5,.,.,TRBV7-9,TGTGCCGGTGCCGACCGGGCCTCCGTCGCGGAGACCCAGTACTTC,CAGADRASVAETQYF
TRBJ2-7,few,TRBD1,TRBV28,TGTGCCAGCAGCCCACAGGGGGGAGGATACGAGCAGTACTTC,CASSPQGGGYEQYF
TRBJ2-1,few,.,TRBV7-2,TGTGCCAGCAGACTAGCAGGGAAAATGTCCTACAATGAGCAGTTCTTC,CASRLAGKMSYNEQFF
TRBJ2-7,.,TRBD1,TRBV18,TGTGCCAGCTCACCCGGGACAGGGATATCCTACGAGCAGTACTTC,CASSPGTGISYEQYF
TRBJ2-2,few,.,TRBV5-1,TGCGCCAGCAGGGGAAATCTCTACACCGGGGAGCTGTTTTTT,CASRGNLYTGELFF
TRBJ2-3,few,.,TRBV13,TGTGCCAGCAGCTCAGCTGGGATAGGCACAGATACGCAGTATTTT,CASSSAGIGTDTQYF
TRBJ2-7,few,TRBD1,TRBV6-5,TGTGCCAGCAGTTCTCCGGGACAGGGATTCTACGAGCAGTACTTC,CASSSPGQGFYEQYF
TRBJ2-2,.,.,TRBV6-5,TGTGCCAGCAGTTGGGGGACTGCGAACACCGGGGAGCTGTTTTTT,CASSWGTANTGELFF
TRBJ2-4,many,.,TRBV29-1,TGCAGCGTTGCCCTAGCCAAAAACATTCAGTACTTC,CSVALAKNIQYF
TRBJ1-5,.,.,TRBV10-3,TGTGCCATCAGTGAGGAGTATAGGGATCAGCCCCAGCATTTT,CAISEEYRDQPQHF
TRBJ2-1,many,TRBD1,TRBV12-3/TRBV12-4,TGTGCCAGCAGCAAGGGACAGCACAAGCAGTTCTTC,CASSKGQHKQFF
TRBJ2-5,many,TRBD2,TRBV12-3/TRBV12-4,TGTGCCAGCAGTTTTGGAGCGGGGGTGTACCAAGAGACCCAGTACTTC,CASSFGAGVYQETQYF
TRBJ2-4,.,.,TRBV28,TGTGCCAGCAGTTTCGGACATCAGATCGTAGGTCAAAACATTCAGTACTTC,CASSFGHQIVGQNIQYF
TRBJ2-3,many,TRBD2,TRBV6-1,TGTGCCAGCAGTCTAAGCGGGAGGAACACAGATACGCAGTATTTT,CASSLSGRNTDTQYF
TRBJ1-2,.,.,TRBV7-2,TGTGCCAGCAGCTTACCGGGCCAATATTATGGCTACACCTTC,CASSLPGQYYGYTF
TRBJ2-5,few,.,TRBV15,TGTGCCACCAGCAGAGTTCCGAAAGGGGAGACCCAGTACTTC,CATSRVPKGETQYF
TRBJ2-7,few,TRBD2,TRBV28,TGTGCCAGCAGTTCTCCGGGACTATTAACCTACGAGCAGTACTTC,CASSSPGLLTYEQYF
TRBJ2-5,.,.,TRBV11-2,TGTGCCAGCAGCTCGGGGGTCCTCCTCCAAGAGACCCAGTACTTC,CASSSGVLLQETQYF
TRBJ2-7,few,TRBD1,TRBV7-6,TGTGCCAGCAGCTTATCCCCGACAGGGGGTGTTTACGAGCAGTACTTC,CASSLSPTGGVYEQYF
TRBJ2-5,few,TRBD2,TRBV20-1,TGCAGTGCTAGAGATCTAGGACTAGCTCTAGAGACCCAGTACTTC,CSARDLGLALETQYF
TRBJ2-7,few,TRBD1,TRBV7-2,TGTGCCAGCAGCATAGGGACAGCCAAGGCAGGCTACGAGCAGTACTTC,CASSIGTAKAGYEQYF
TRBJ2-6,few,.,TRBV7-2,TGTGCCAGCAGACCCCTGGACCTGGGCAGGGTTCGTCGAGGCTCTGGGGCCAACGTCCTGACTTTC,CASRPLDLGRVRRGSGANVLTF
TRBJ2-2,.,.,TRBV4-1,TGCGCCAGCAGCCACAGGTCTGGCACCGGGGAGCTGTTTTTT,CASSHRSGTGELFF
TRBJ2-7,.,TRBD2,TRBV20-1,TGCAGTGCTAGCCCGAGGACTAGCGGGAAACCCTACGAGCAGTACTTC,CSASPRTSGKPYEQYF
TRBJ2-7,.,TRBD1,TRBV7-9,TGTGCCAGCAGCTTAGCCGGGACAGGGGGGTACTTC,CASSLAGTGGYF
TRBJ2-1,few,TRBD2,TRBV7-8,TGTGCCAGCAGCTTAGTACTACCTTGGCTAGCGGGATTCAATGAGCAGTTCTTC,CASSLVLPWLAGFNEQFF
TRBJ2-7,.,.,TRBV7-9,TGTGCCAGCAGCTCCCCCACCACGGTGGGAGGATACGAGCAGTACTTC,CASSSPTTVGGYEQYF